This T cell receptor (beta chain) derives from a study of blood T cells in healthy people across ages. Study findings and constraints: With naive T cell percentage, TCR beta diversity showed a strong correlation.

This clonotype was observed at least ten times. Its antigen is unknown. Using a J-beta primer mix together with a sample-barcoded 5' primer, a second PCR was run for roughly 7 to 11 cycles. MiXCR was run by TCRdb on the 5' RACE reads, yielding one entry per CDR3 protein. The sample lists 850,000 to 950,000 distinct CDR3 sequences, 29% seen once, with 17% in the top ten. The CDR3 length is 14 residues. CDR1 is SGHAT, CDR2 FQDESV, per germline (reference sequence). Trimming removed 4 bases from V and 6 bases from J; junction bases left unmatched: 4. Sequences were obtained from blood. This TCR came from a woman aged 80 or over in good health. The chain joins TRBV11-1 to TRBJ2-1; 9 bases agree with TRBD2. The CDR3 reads CASSSAGGSNEQFF. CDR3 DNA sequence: TGTGCCAGCAGCTCCGCGGGGGGGAGCAATGAGCAGTTCTTC. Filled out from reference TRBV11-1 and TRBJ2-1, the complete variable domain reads EAEVAQSPRYKITEKSQAVAFWCDPISGHATLYWYRQILGQGPELLVQFQDESVVDDSQLPKDRFSAERLKGVDSTLKIQPAELGDSAMYLCASSSAGGSNEQFFGPGTRLTVL.